This entry lists 12 T cell receptor beta chains sequenced from one sample in a study of ipilimumab plus nivolumab after autologous stem cell transplantation. This table comes from immunoSEQ multiplex PCR, and its TCRdb copy is limited to in-frame clones, with some not included. The data show around 19,000 clones, around 85% seen once. The sample consisted of PBMCs, taken in a trial of ipilimumab plus nivolumab as post-transplant consolidation. Receptors were obtained from a male donor with diffuse large B-cell lymphoma.

The CDR3 coding sequence is TGTGCCAGCAGCCACGGACTAGCGGGGGGGACCGGGGAGCTGTTTTTT. Amino acid sequence: CASSHGLAGGTGELFF. The chain uses TRBV7-9 and TRBJ2-2; 15 nucleotides align to TRBD2. Germline CDR1 reads SEHNR; CDR2 reads FQNEAQ (reference sequence). The CDR3 has 16 residues. Germline trimming cut 5 bases from V and 5 bases from J; bases unmatched to any gene: 3.

This chain connects TRBV4-3 to TRBJ2-1, with D possibly being TRBD1 or TRBD2 (5 bases each). This CDR3 has 15 residues. The V gene lost 0 bases and the J gene lost 7 bases, with 13 bases spanning the gap. Germline V lookup: CDR1 LGHNA, CDR2 YSLEER. The DNA for the CDR3 is TGCGCCAGCAGCCAAGATGCATGGGACGGGAATGAGCAGTTCTTC. This codes for CASSQDAWDGNEQFF.

V is TRBV18 and J is TRBJ2-1; the D is unclear. This CDR3 spans 15 amino acids. Trimming took off 0 bases at V and 5 bases at J, with 11 bases between the two ends. Germline values: CDR1 KGHSH, CDR2 LQKENI. DNA for the CDR3: TGTGCCAGCTCACCACCGAGCCGACCCAACAATGAGCAGTTCTTC. Translation gives CASSPPSRPNNEQFF.

The chain has TRBV7-9 and TRBJ2-3, with 7 positions matching TRBD2. The junction had 8 bases not matched to a gene; V was cut back by 1 base and J by 1 base. Per the germline V gene, CDR1 is SEHNR and CDR2 is FQNEAQ (reference sequence). This CDR3 has 17 residues. The CDR3 DNA sequence: TGTGCCAGCAGCTTAGGGCGGGCGGGGGACCGCACAGATACGCAGTATTTT. Residues: CASSLGRAGDRTDTQYF. The full variable domain, completed using reference TRBV7-9 and TRBJ2-3, is DTGVSQNPRHKITKRGQNVTFRCDPISEHNRLYWYRQTLGQGPEFLTYFQNEAQLEKSRLLSDRFSAERPKGSFSTLEIQRTEQGDSAMYLCASSLGRAGDRTDTQYFGPGTRLTVL.

Worth noting for this clone: The same CDR3 can be traced to other DNA sequences in this sample. This rearrangement joins TRBV5-4 to TRBJ2-7, with 12 bases fitting TRBD2. J gave up 3 bases and V 2 bases, and 3 bases lay outside the gene matches. This CDR3 is built from 15 residues. CDR1 and CDR2 (germline): SGHNT, YYREEE (reference sequence). CDR3: CASSLTSGGIYEQYF. The CDR3 DNA reads as TGTGCCAGCAGCTTAACTAGCGGGGGGATCTACGAGCAGTACTTC.

The CDR3 DNA reads TGTGCCACAGCGGATGCAGCGGGGGGGCCATATACGCAGTATTTT. Residues: CATADAAGGPYTQYF. The chain carries TRBV10-3 and TRBJ2-3; 10 bases line up with TRBD2. The CDR3 contains 15 residues. V lost 10 bases and J lost 7; bases outside the gene matches: 14. CDR1 and CDR2 from the germline V gene are ENHRY and SYGVKD.

The J gene is TRBJ2-3, the V gene TRBV12-5; D is possibly TRBD1 (6 bases). V was pared by 5 bases and J by 1 base, with 19 bases between. CDR3 length: 17 residues. Germline V lookup: CDR1 LGHNT, CDR2 FRNRAP. CDR3 sequence: CASGLSLRQDRTDTQYF. CDR3 bases: TGTGCTAGTGGTCTATCTTTGAGACAGGACCGCACAGATACGCAGTATTTT.

The chain has TRBV7-9 and TRBJ2-5, with D perhaps matching TRBD2 (5 bases). The CDR3 consists of 14 residues. Germline CDR1 and CDR2: SEHNR and FQNEAQ (reference sequence). Trimming pared 6 bases from V and 4 bases from J, leaving 15 bases between. CDR3 amino acids: CASSHGRVLETQYF. The CDR3 nucleotides are TGTGCCAGCAGTCACGGGCGGGTTTTAGAGACCCAGTACTTC.

The rearrangement joins TRBV9 to TRBJ1-6, with 8 bases fitting TRBD1. The length of the CDR3 is 16 residues. Trimming at V came to 0 bases and at J to 5 bases, leaving 4 bases not matched to a gene. Germline V gene lookup returns CDR1 SGDLS and CDR2 YYNGEE. The CDR3 nucleotides are TGTGCCAGCAGCGTAGGACTGGACAGGGATAATTCACCCCTCCACTTT. It specifies CASSVGLDRDNSPLHF.

This chain uses TRBV6-1 with TRBJ1-5; 7 nucleotides agree with TRBD1. V gave up 6 bases and J gave up 4 bases; unmatched junction bases: 6. Germline V lookup: CDR1 MNHNS, CDR2 SASEGT. The CDR3 length is 14 residues. CDR3 sequence reads: CASSPGTVNQPQHF. The CDR3 DNA sequence: TGTGCCAGCAGCCCAGGGACAGTAAATCAGCCCCAGCATTTT.

The J gene is TRBJ1-2, the V gene TRBV12-5; a possible D gene is TRBD1 (5 bases). Germline CDR1 is LGHNT and CDR2 is FRNRAP. This CDR3 comprises 17 residues. Trimming stripped 2 bases from V and 3 bases from J, with 19 bases between. The CDR3 coding sequence is TGTGCTAGTGGTTTGTCGGGCAGGGACCGAGACGACTATGGCTACACCTTC. Residues: CASGLSGRDRDDYGYTF.

CDR3 sequence reads: CAWSVTAGNTIYF. The CDR3 nucleotides are TGTGCCTGGAGTGTCACCGCTGGAAACACCATATATTTT. The rearrangement joins TRBV30 to TRBJ1-3, with D unresolved. V gave up 0 bases and J gave up 2 bases, with 5 bases separating them. The CDR3 loop spans 13 amino acids. CDR1 and CDR2 from the germline V gene are GTSNPN and SVGIG (reference sequence).